One T cell receptor beta chain is described in this entry. This specimen comes from a study of blood T cell repertoires in COVID-19. Study in general: Researchers got acute and convalescent COVID-19 samples from the United States, Italy and Spain. T cells, B-cell-depleted T cells, or PBMCs supplied cDNA or gDNA.

The V gene end was trimmed by 6 bases and the J gene end by 4 bases; junction bases not matched to a gene: 5. Germline CDR1 MNHEY, CDR2 SVGAGI. There are 14 residues in the CDR3. In the authors' methods: Reference gene primer amplification yielded estimated nucleated cell counts. Clones were sequenced by immunoSEQ multiplex PCR, and TCRdb holds only the in-frame ones, with some missing. V, J and clone size are taken as reported in that table, and D and trimming were inferred from the DNA itself. The sample includes 150,000 to 200,000 clones, about 90% of them seen just once. The source is a man aged 35 to 55 with active or convalescent COVID-19. Sequenced sample: peripheral blood. The chain combines TRBV6-5 with TRBJ2-1; 8 bases line up with TRBD1. The CDR3 loop is CASRTGVGYNEQFF. The DNA for the CDR3 is TGTGCCAGCAGGACAGGGGTCGGTTACAATGAGCAGTTCTTC.